The rows below give T cell receptor beta chains drawn from one sample of a study of T-cell reconstitution after alpha-beta-depleted transplantation in children. Using its own MiXCR run on the PCR reads, TCRdb lists one record per CDR3 protein. This sample has 500,000 or so distinct CDR3 sequences, with more than 9.5% found just once. The source material was PBMCs, mostly from graft donor cells, sampled 180 days after TCRalphabeta/CD19-depleted stem cell transplant. The receptors were gathered from a female patient between 2 and 10 years old who had a stem cell transplant for aplastic anemia, so the T cells may come from the graft donor. Each CDR3 is given with its conserved first and last residue. A D gene is named only where the DNA matches it firmly. Clone size is shown for a subset of rows, as once, few, many or a class of expanded clone.

>TRBV6-2/TRBV6-3|.|.|TRBJ2-1
CASSYRGYEQFF
TGTGCCAGCAGTTACAGGGGCTATGAGCAGTTCTTC
>TRBV29-1|TRBD1|few|TRBJ2-5
CSVEARGQVQETQYF
TGCAGCGTTGAAGCTAGGGGACAGGTCCAAGAGACCCAGTACTTC
>TRBV5-1|TRBD1|many|TRBJ1-3
CASSWTGSGNTIYF
TGCGCCAGCAGCTGGACAGGGTCTGGAAACACCATATATTTT
>TRBV6-1|.|.|TRBJ2-3
CASGGDGDTDTQYF
TGTGCCTCAGGGGGGGACGGAGACACAGATACGCAGTATTTT
>TRBV5-1|.|.|TRBJ2-7
CASSWGDSLSYVQYF
TGCGCCAGCAGCTGGGGGGACAGCCTATCCTACGTGCAGTACTTC
>TRBV20-1|TRBD2|.|TRBJ2-3
CSARVGAGVSNTQYF
TGCAGTGCTAGAGTTGGAGCGGGAGTGTCCAATACGCAGTATTTT
>TRBV4-2|TRBD2|few|TRBJ2-1
CASSRGTSGRYEQFF
TGTGCCAGCAGCCGAGGGACTAGCGGGAGGTATGAGCAGTTCTTC
>TRBV29-1|.|.|TRBJ2-7
CSALSLREQYF
TGCAGCGCCCTTTCACTTAGAGAGCAGTACTTC
>TRBV10-3|.|.|TRBJ2-7
CAISERHEQYF
TGTGCCATCAGTGAAAGGCACGAGCAGTACTTC
>TRBV30|.|few|TRBJ2-1
CAWTLYNEQFF
TGTGCCTGGACCCTATACAATGAGCAGTTCTTC
>TRBV29-1|TRBD1|.|TRBJ1-1
CSVGPRPDRDTEAFF
TGCAGCGTTGGCCCTCGCCCGGACAGGGACACTGAAGCTTTCTTT
>TRBV7-2|TRBD1|few|TRBJ1-2
CASSTRDSGGSYTF
TGTGCCAGCAGCACCAGGGACAGCGGGGGCAGCTACACCTTC
>TRBV18|.|.|TRBJ1-2
CAGSDSVTYGYTF
TGTGCCGGTTCCGACAGTGTCACCTATGGCTACACCTTC
>TRBV5-1|.|.|TRBJ2-5
CASSLDLPQETQYF
TGCGCCAGCAGCTTAGACTTACCTCAAGAGACCCAGTACTTC
>TRBV5-6|TRBD1|few|TRBJ2-1
CASSFRQGISYNEQFF
TGTGCCAGCAGCTTCAGACAGGGGATCTCCTACAATGAGCAGTTCTTC
>TRBV20-1|.|.|TRBJ2-6
CSARSWRAGANVLTF
TGCAGTGCTAGATCATGGCGCGCCGGGGCCAACGTCCTGACTTTC
>TRBV18|.|few|TRBJ2-5
CASSGDPGRQETQYF
TGTGCCAGCTCAGGAGATCCGGGCCGACAAGAGACCCAGTACTTC
>TRBV12-3/TRBV12-4|.|.|TRBJ2-1
CASSLNAVQFF
TGTGCCAGCAGTTTAAATGCGGTGCAGTTCTTC
>TRBV2|.|once|TRBJ1-2
CARSLGGYGYTF
TGTGCCCGCAGTTTAGGGGGTTATGGCTACACCTTC
>TRBV7-2|.|.|TRBJ2-7
CASSLGRRVSSYEQYF
TGTGCCAGCAGCTTAGGTCGGCGGGTTAGCTCCTACGAGCAGTACTTC
>TRBV29-1|.|few|TRBJ1-1
CSVEIQGRTEAFF
TGCAGCGTTGAAATCCAGGGACGAACTGAAGCTTTCTTT
>TRBV5-5|.|few|TRBJ1-3
CASSWADRSGNTIYF
TGTGCCAGCAGCTGGGCGGACCGCTCTGGAAACACCATATATTTT
>TRBV12-3/TRBV12-4|.|many|TRBJ1-4
CASSFLGGSNEKLFF
TGTGCCAGCAGTTTCTTGGGGGGTTCTAATGAAAAACTGTTTTTT
>TRBV7-8|.|many|TRBJ2-2
CASSLSRDLKLFF
TGTGCCAGCAGCTTGAGTAGGGACCTGAAGCTGTTTTTT
>TRBV29-1|.|many|TRBJ2-3
CSVTSNRASTDTQYF
TGCAGCGTTACCTCTAATCGAGCAAGCACAGATACGCAGTATTTT
>TRBV11-1|TRBD2|few|TRBJ2-4
CASSLGRLAGVTKNIQYF
TGTGCCAGCAGCTTAGGCCGGCTAGCGGGAGTAACCAAAAACATTCAGTACTTC